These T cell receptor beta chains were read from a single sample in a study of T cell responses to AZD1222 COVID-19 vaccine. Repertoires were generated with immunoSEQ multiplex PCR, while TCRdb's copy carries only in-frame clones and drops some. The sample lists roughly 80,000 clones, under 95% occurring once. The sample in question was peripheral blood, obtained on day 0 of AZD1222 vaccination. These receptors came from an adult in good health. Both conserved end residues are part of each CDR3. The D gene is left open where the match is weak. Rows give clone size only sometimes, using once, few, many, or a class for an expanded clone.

TGTGCCAGTAGTATAACCAGGGGGTCCTACGAGCAGTACTTC | CASSITRGSYEQYF | TRBJ2-7 | - | 14 | TRBD1 | TRBV19
TGTGCCAGCAGCCAAGGCTTGGACTTCCTTCGGGAGCAGTACTTC | CASSQGLDFLREQYF | TRBJ2-7 | - | 15 | - | TRBV4-2
TGTGCCAGCAGTCCCACGGGGGTCGGCGAGCAGTACTTC | CASSPTGVGEQYF | TRBJ2-7 | few | 13 | - | TRBV6-5
TGCGCCAGCAGTCCTAGAGCGGGAGGGTTGGATACGCAGTATTTT | CASSPRAGGLDTQYF | TRBJ2-3 | - | 15 | TRBD2 | TRBV10-1
TGTGCCACCGCTGTGGAGGGCCACCCCTACGAGCAGTACTTC | CATAVEGHPYEQYF | TRBJ2-7 | - | 14 | - | TRBV6-5
TGTGCCTGGAGTCACGACACAGACATCGAGCAGTACTTC | CAWSHDTDIEQYF | TRBJ2-7 | - | 13 | - | TRBV30
TGCGCCAGCAAAACTAGCGGGGCGAACACCGGGGAGCTGTTTTTT | CASKTSGANTGELFF | TRBJ2-2 | - | 15 | TRBD2 | TRBV10-1
TGTGCCAGCAGCCCTACACAGGGCTGGTACGAGCAGTACTTC | CASSPTQGWYEQYF | TRBJ2-7 | - | 14 | - | TRBV9
TGTGCCACCAGTGATCCCGGGACTGGGAGCTCCTACGAGCAGTACTTC | CATSDPGTGSSYEQYF | TRBJ2-7 | - | 16 | - | TRBV24-1
TGTGCCAGCTCACCATTCAGCGGGAGAGCGGTCTACAATGAGCAGTTCTTC | CASSPFSGRAVYNEQFF | TRBJ2-1 | - | 17 | TRBD2 | TRBV18